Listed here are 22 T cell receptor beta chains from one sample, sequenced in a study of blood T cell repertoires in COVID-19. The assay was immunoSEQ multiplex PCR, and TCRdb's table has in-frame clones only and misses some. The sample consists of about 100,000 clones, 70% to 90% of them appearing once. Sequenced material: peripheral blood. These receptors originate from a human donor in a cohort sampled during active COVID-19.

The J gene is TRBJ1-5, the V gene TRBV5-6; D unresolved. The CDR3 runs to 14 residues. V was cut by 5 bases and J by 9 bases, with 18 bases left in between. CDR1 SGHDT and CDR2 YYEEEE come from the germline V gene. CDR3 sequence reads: CASSSGISVGPQHF. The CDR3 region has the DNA TGTGCCAGCAGTTCCGGGATCAGCGTTGGGCCCCAGCATTTT.

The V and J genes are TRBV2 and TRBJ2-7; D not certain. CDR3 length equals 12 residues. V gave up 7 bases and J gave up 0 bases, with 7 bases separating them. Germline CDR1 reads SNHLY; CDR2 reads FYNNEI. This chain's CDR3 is CASILSSYEQYF. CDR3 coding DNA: TGTGCCAGCATTCTGAGCTCCTACGAGCAGTACTTC. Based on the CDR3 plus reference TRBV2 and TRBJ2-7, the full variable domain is EPEVTQTPSHQVTQMGQEVILRCVPISNHLYFYWYRQILGQKVEFLVSFYNNEISEKSEIFDDQFSVERPDGSNFTLKIRSTKLEDSAMYFCASILSSYEQYFGPGTRLTVT.

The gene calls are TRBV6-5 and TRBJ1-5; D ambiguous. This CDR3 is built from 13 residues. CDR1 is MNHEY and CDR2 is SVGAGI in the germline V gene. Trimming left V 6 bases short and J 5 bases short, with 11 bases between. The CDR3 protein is CASSPNLDQPQHF. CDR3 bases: TGTGCCAGCAGCCCCAACCTAGATCAGCCCCAGCATTTT.

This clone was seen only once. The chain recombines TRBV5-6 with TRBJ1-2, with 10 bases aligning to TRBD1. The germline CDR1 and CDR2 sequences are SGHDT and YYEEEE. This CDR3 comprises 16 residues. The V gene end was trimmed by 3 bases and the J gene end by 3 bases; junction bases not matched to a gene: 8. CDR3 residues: CASSSRRQGAYYGYTF. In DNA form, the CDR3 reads TGTGCCAGCAGCTCCCGACGACAGGGGGCCTACTATGGCTACACCTTC.

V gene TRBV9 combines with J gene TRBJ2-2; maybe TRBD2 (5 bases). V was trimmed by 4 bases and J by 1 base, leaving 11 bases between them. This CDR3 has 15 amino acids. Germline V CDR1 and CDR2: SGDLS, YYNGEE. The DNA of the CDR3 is TGTGCCAGCAGCAAGGTCGGGATGAACACCGGGGAGCTGTTTTTT. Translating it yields CASSKVGMNTGELFF. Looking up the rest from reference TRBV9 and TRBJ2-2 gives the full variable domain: DSGVTQTPKHLITATGQRVTLRCSPRSGDLSVYWYQQSLDQGLQFLIQYYNGEERAKGNILERFSAQQFPDLHSELNLSSLELGDSALYFCASSKVGMNTGELFFGEGSRLTVL.

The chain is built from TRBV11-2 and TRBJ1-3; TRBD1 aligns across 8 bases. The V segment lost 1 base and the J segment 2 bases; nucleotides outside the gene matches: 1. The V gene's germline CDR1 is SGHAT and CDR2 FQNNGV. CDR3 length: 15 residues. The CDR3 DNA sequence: TGTGCCAGCAGCTTAGCAGGGGGCGCTGGAAACACCATATATTTT. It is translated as CASSLAGGAGNTIYF.

The CDR3 nucleotides read TGTGCCAGCAGTTTAAGGGCGGGTCCTCTCACAAGCTCCTACAATGAGCAGTTCTTC. This sequence encodes CASSLRAGPLTSSYNEQFF. The chain carries TRBV27 and TRBJ2-1, with TRBD2 as a possible D gene (5 bases). Trimming took off 2 bases at V and 0 bases at J, with 20 bases between the two ends. There are 19 residues in the CDR3. CDR1 is MNHEY and CDR2 is SMNVEV in the germline V gene (reference sequence).

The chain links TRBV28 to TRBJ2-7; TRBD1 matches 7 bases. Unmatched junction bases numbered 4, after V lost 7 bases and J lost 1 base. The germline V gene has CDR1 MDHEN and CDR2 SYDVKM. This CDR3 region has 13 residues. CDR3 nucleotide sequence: TGTGCCAGCACCGGGGACAGTTCCTACGAGCAGTACTTC. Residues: CASTGDSSYEQYF. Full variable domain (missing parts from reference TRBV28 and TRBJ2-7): DVKVTQSSRYLVKRTGEKVFLECVQDMDHENMFWYRQDPGLGLRLIYFSYDVKMKEKGDIPEGYSVSREKKERFSLILESASTNQTSMYLCASTGDSSYEQYFGPGTRLTVT.

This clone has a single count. CDR3: CASSLLTSGTTFSYNEQFF. The CDR3 bases are TGTGCCAGCAGCTTATTGACTAGCGGGACCACCTTCTCCTACAATGAGCAGTTCTTC. V usage is TRBV7-6 and J usage is TRBJ2-1, with 11 bases aligning to TRBD2. Germline CDR1 reads SGHVS; CDR2 reads FNYEAQ. The V and J ends lost 2 bases and 0 bases, in that order; junction bases with no gene match: 9. CDR3 size: 19 residues.

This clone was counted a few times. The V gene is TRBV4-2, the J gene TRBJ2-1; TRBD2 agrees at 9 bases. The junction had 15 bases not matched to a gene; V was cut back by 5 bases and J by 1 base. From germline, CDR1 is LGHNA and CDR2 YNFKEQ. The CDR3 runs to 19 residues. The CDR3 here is CASSKRVAGDFSSYNEQFF. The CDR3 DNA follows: TGTGCCAGCAGCAAGAGAGTAGCGGGAGACTTCTCGTCCTACAATGAGCAGTTCTTC.

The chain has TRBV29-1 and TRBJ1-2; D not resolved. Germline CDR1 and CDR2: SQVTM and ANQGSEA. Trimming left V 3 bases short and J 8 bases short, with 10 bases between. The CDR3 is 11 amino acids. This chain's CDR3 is CSVDREGGYTF. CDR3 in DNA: TGCAGCGTTGACCGGGAGGGCGGCTACACCTTC.

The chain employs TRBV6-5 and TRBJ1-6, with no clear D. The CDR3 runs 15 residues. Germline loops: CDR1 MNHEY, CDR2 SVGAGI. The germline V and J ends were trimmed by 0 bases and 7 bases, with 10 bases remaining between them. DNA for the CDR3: TGTGCCAGCAGTTACTCGGGCAGCTTCAATTCACCCCTCCACTTT. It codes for CASSYSGSFNSPLHF.

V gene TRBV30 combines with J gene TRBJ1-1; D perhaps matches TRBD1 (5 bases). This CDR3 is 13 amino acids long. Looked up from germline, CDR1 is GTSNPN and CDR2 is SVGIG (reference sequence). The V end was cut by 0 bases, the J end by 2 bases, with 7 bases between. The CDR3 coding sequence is TGTGCCTGGAGTGTAGACAGAAACACTGAAGCTTTCTTT. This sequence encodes CAWSVDRNTEAFF.

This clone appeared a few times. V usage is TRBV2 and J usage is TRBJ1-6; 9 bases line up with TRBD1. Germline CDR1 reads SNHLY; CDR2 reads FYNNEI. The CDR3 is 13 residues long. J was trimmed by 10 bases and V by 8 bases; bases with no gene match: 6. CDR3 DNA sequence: TGTGCCAGCGGGACAGGGCCTCGCTCACCCCTCCACTTT. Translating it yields CASGTGPRSPLHF.

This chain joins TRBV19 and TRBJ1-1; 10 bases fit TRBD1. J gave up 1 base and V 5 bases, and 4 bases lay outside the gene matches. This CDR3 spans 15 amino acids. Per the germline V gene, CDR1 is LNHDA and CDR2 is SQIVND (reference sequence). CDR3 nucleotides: TGTGCCAGTAGTCCGTGGGACAGGGGGAACACTGAAGCTTTCTTT. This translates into CASSPWDRGNTEAFF.

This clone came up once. Here the CDR3 reads CSVGGLGGRSYEQYF. CDR3 DNA sequence: TGCAGCGTTGGGGGTCTGGGCGGGAGGTCCTACGAGCAGTACTTC. The gene calls are TRBV29-1 and TRBJ2-7; 8 bases fit TRBD2. This CDR3 has 15 residues. Trimming removed 4 bases from V and 1 base from J; junction bases left unmatched: 9. Germline CDR1 reads SQVTM; CDR2 reads ANQGSEA.

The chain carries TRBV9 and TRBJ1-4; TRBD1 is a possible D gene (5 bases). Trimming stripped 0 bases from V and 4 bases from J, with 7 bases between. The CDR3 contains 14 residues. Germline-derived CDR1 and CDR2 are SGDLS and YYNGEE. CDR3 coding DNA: TGTGCCAGCAGCGTAGGGGGCTTTAATGAAAAACTGTTTTTT. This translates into CASSVGGFNEKLFF.

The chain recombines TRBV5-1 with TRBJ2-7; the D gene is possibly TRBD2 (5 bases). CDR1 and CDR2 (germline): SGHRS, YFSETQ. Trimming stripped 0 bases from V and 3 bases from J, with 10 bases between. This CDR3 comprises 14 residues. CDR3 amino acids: CASSLGGLLYEQYF. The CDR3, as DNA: TGCGCCAGCAGCTTGGGAGGACTCCTCTACGAGCAGTACTTC.

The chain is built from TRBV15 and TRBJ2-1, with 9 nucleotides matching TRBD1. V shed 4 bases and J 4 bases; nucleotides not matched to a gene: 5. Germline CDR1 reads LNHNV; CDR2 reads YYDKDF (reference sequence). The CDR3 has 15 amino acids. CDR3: CATSKDRGAYNEQFF. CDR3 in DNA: TGTGCCACCAGCAAAGACAGGGGGGCTTACAATGAGCAGTTCTTC.

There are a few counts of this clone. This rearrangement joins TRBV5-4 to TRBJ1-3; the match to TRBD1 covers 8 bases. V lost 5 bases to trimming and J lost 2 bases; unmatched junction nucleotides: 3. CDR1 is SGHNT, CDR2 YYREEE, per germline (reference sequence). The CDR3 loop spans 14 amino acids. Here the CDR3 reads CASRLQGAGNTIYF. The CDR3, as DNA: TGTGCCAGCAGGCTACAGGGGGCTGGAAACACCATATATTTT. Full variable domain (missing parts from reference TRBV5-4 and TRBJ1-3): ETGVTQSPTHLIKTRGQQVTLRCSSQSGHNTVSWYQQALGQGPQFIFQYYREEENGRGNFPPRFSGLQFPNYSSELNVNALELDDSALYLCASRLQGAGNTIYFGEGSWLTVV.

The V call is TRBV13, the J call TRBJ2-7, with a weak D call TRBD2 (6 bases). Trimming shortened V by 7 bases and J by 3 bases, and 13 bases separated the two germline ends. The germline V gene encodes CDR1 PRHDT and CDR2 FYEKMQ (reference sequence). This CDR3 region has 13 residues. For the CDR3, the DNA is TGTGCCAGCACTCTGGGGGGTCGCTACGAGCAGTACTTC. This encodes CASTLGGRYEQYF.

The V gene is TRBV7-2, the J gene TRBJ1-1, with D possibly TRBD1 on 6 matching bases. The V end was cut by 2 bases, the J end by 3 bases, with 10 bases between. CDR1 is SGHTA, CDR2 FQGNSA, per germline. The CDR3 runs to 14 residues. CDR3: CASSLQAGDTEAFF. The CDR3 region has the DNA TGTGCCAGCAGCTTACAGGCAGGGGACACTGAAGCTTTCTTT.